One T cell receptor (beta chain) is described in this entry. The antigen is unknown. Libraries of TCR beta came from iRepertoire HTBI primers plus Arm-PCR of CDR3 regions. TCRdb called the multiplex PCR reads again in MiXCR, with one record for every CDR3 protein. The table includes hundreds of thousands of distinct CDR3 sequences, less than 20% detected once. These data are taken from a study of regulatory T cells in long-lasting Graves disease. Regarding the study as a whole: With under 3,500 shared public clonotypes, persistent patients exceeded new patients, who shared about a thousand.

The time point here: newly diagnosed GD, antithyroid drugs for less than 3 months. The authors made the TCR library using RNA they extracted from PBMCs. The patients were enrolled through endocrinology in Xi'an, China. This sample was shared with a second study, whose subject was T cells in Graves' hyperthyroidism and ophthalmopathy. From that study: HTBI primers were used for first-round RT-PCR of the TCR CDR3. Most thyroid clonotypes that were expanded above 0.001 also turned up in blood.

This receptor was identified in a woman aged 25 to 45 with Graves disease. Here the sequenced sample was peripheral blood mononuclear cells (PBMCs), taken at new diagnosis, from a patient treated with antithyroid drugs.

This CDR3 reads CASSSGLAGYTDTQYF. CDR3 in DNA: TGTGCCAGCAGCTCGGGGCTAGCGGGGTACACAGATACGCAGTATTTT. The rearrangement joins TRBV6-1 to TRBJ2-3; TRBD2 matches 9 bases. The CDR3 loop spans 16 amino acids. Trimming cost V 6 bases and J 2 bases; bases outside gene matches: 9. The germline V gene encodes CDR1 MNHNS and CDR2 SASEGT.